This T cell receptor beta chain was obtained from a study of response to subunit inactivated influenza vaccine. MiXCR was run by TCRdb on the RT-PCR reads, yielding one entry per CDR3 protein. The table has 530,000 or so distinct CDR3 sequences, 12% to 15% seen once. CDR1 SQVTM and CDR2 ANQGSEA come from the germline V gene. This CDR3 spans 14 amino acids. The V and J ends lost 2 bases and 2 bases respectively, with 13 bases between them. Specimen: PBMCs from blood, collected 11 to 12 days after vaccination. The clonotype comes from a man aged 45 to 65 who received an inactivated influenza vaccine. This rearrangement joins TRBV29-1 to TRBJ2-7; tentatively, D is TRBD1 (5 bases). DNA for the CDR3: TGCAGCGTTGAACTTGGCAGGGCCCCCTACGAGCAGTACTTC. Translated, it gives CSVELGRAPYEQYF.